One and the same sample provided the 21 T cell receptor beta chains below, sequenced in a study of blood T cell repertoires in COVID-19. Repertoires were generated with immunoSEQ multiplex PCR, while TCRdb's copy carries only in-frame clones and drops some. The repertoire holds roughly 50,000 clones, around 80% seen once, with 50% to 75% in the top ten. The sample comprised peripheral blood. All receptors derive from a man between 65 and 80 years old with acute or convalescent COVID-19.

This clone was seen only a few times. This sequence joins TRBV5-3 and TRBJ1-5; D is possibly TRBD1 (5 bases). TRBV5-3 is classed as an ORF, of uncertain function. Trimming took off 3 bases at V and 0 bases at J, with 10 bases between the two ends. The CDR3 sequence is 15 residues long. The CDR3: CARSSDRNSNQPQHF. In nucleotides, the CDR3 is TGTGCCAGAAGCTCTGACAGAAATAGCAATCAGCCCCAGCATTTT.

This clone has a single count. The rearrangement links TRBV7-8 to TRBJ1-1; TRBD1 aligns across 7 bases. Trimming took 4 bases from V and 0 from J; bases not matched to a gene: 5. The germline V gene encodes CDR1 SGHVS and CDR2 FQNEAQ. This CDR3 contains 15 residues. The CDR3 DNA sequence: TGTGCCAGCAGCTCAAGGGGACAGATGAACACTGAAGCTTTCTTT. Protein product: CASSSRGQMNTEAFF. Using reference TRBV7-8 and TRBJ1-1 for the parts outside the CDR3, the full variable domain is GAGVSQSPRYKVAKRGQDVALRCDPISGHVSLFWYQQALGQGPEFLTYFQNEAQLDKSGLPSDRFFAERPEGSVSTLKIQRTQQEDSAVYLCASSSRGQMNTEAFFGQGTRLTVV.

This chain links TRBV7-3 with TRBJ2-1; 11 bases align to TRBD2. This CDR3 comprises 15 residues. The V gene end was trimmed by 3 bases and the J gene end by 5 bases; junction bases not matched to a gene: 3. CDR1 is SGHTA and CDR2 is FQGTGA in the germline V gene. The CDR3 here is CASSFLAGGNNEQFF. Written as DNA, the CDR3 is TGTGCCAGCAGCTTCCTAGCGGGAGGAAACAATGAGCAGTTCTTC.

CDR3 loop: CASSQGSITGELFF. The CDR3 DNA follows: TGTGCCAGCAGCCAAGGGAGCATCACCGGGGAGCTGTTTTTT. The rearrangement links TRBV4-2 to TRBJ2-2; D remains ambiguous. Germline assignment: CDR1 LGHNA and CDR2 YNFKEQ. The CDR3 length is 14 residues. V was pared by 1 base and J by 4 bases, with 7 bases between.

The chain carries TRBV7-9 and TRBJ2-6; no firm D call. V lost 6 bases, J lost 0 bases, and 3 bases lay in between. Looked up from germline, CDR1 is SEHNR and CDR2 is FQNEAQ (reference sequence). The CDR3 covers 13 residues. CDR3 loop: CASSSSGANVLTF. CDR3 DNA: TGTGCCAGCAGTAGCTCTGGGGCCAACGTCCTGACTTTC.

The chain links TRBV6-2 or TRBV6-3 to TRBJ2-1, with D possibly being TRBD1 (5 bases). This CDR3 comprises 15 residues. Germline values: CDR1 MNHEY, CDR2 SVGEGT. Between the trimmed V and J ends, which lost 3 bases and 0 bases, there was a span of 9 bases. The CDR3 region is CASSYRGVSYNEQFF. CDR3 in DNA: TGTGCCAGCAGTTATAGGGGTGTCTCCTACAATGAGCAGTTCTTC.

This sequence joins TRBV7-9 and TRBJ2-6; the D gene is possibly TRBD1 (5 bases). The CDR3 is made up of 15 amino acids. Germline V gives CDR1 SEHNR, CDR2 FQNEAQ (reference sequence). V lost 5 bases and J lost 1, with 9 bases in between. The DNA of the CDR3 is TGTGCCAGCAGCAATCAGGGATCTGGGGCCAACGTCCTGACTTTC. This sequence encodes CASSNQGSGANVLTF.

This sequence joins TRBV29-1 and TRBJ2-4; TRBD1 might be the D (5 bases). Trimming stripped 2 bases from V and 3 bases from J, with 14 bases between. The CDR3 length is 15 residues. Germline-derived CDR1 and CDR2 are SQVTM and ANQGSEA. CDR3 loop: CSVEWTSPSKNIQYF. CDR3 in DNA: TGCAGCGTTGAATGGACATCGCCGAGCAAAAACATTCAGTACTTC.

This chain connects TRBV4-1 to TRBJ2-1, with 12 bases that match TRBD2. This CDR3 has 16 amino acids. Per germline, CDR1 MGHRA and CDR2 YSYEKL. V dropped 4 bases and J dropped 4; count of bases not matched to a gene: 5. CDR3 DNA: TGCGCCAGCAGCCCTCGACTAGCGGGGGCTTACAATGAGCAGTTCTTC. Residues: CASSPRLAGAYNEQFF.

The chain is built from TRBV27 and TRBJ1-3; unclear D gene. V gave up 2 bases and J gave up 0 bases, with 5 bases separating them. Germline values: CDR1 MNHEY, CDR2 SMNVEV (reference sequence). The CDR3 covers 14 residues. For the CDR3, the DNA is TGTGCCAGCAGTTTAACATTCTCTGGAAACACCATATATTTT. Translation gives CASSLTFSGNTIYF.

In its sample, this clone was seen once. V usage is TRBV7-9 and J usage is TRBJ2-2; D uncertain. This CDR3 is 11 amino acids long. From germline, CDR1 is SEHNR and CDR2 FQNEAQ (reference sequence). V lost 7 bases to trimming and J lost 6 bases, with 6 bases between them. CDR3 loop: CASTQAGELFF. The CDR3, as DNA: TGTGCCAGCACCCAGGCCGGGGAGCTGTTTTTT.

The CDR3 sequence: CATSRDRGGAGYGYTF. Written as DNA, the CDR3 is TGTGCCACCAGCAGAGATCGCGGGGGCGCGGGCTATGGCTACACCTTC. This rearrangement joins TRBV15 to TRBJ1-2; D is perhaps TRBD1 (6 bases). The CDR3 has 16 residues. The germline V gene encodes CDR1 LNHNV and CDR2 YYDKDF (reference sequence). V lost 0 bases, J lost 4 bases, and 15 bases lay in between.

The chain is built from TRBV7-2 and TRBJ1-3; a weak D match, TRBD1 (5 bases). Germline loops: CDR1 SGHTA, CDR2 FQGNSA. V lost 2 bases to trimming and J lost 4 bases, with 9 bases between them. The CDR3 spans 14 residues. Written as DNA, the CDR3 is TGTGCCAGCAGCTTAACTCAGGGAGGAAACACCATATATTTT. As protein: CASSLTQGGNTIYF.

CDR3 region: CASSHLDRANYGYTF. CDR3 sequence (DNA): TGCGCCAGCAGCCACCTGGACAGGGCCAACTATGGCTACACCTTC. The rearrangement uses TRBV4-1 and TRBJ1-2, with 8 nucleotides matching TRBD1. CDR3 length: 15 amino acids. Germline CDR1 is MGHRA and CDR2 is YSYEKL. Trimming removed 3 bases from V and 2 bases from J; junction bases left unmatched: 5.

V is TRBV27 and J is TRBJ1-5; D is ambiguous. The CDR3 runs to 14 residues. Trimming removed 3 bases at V and 6 bases at J, with 12 bases between. CDR1 is MNHEY and CDR2 is SMNVEV in the germline V gene (reference sequence). In nucleotides, the CDR3 is TGTGCCAGCAGTTTGAACGGGATAGGTCAGCCCCAGCATTTT. Translated: CASSLNGIGQPQHF.

V and J are TRBV7-2 and TRBJ2-3; TRBD2 is a possible D gene (5 bases). Germline CDR1 SGHTA, CDR2 FQGNSA. This CDR3 is built from 15 residues. V dropped 4 bases and J dropped 4 bases, with 15 bases sitting between them. CDR3 residues: CASSYDRVEADTQYF. The CDR3, as DNA: TGTGCCAGCAGCTACGATAGGGTGGAGGCAGATACGCAGTATTTT.

The chain uses TRBV30 and TRBJ1-2, with a weak D call TRBD1 (5 bases). Germline-derived CDR1 and CDR2 are GTSNPN and SVGIG (reference sequence). This CDR3 is 11 amino acids long. V gave up 0 bases and J gave up 12 bases, with 11 bases separating them. CDR3 bases: TGTGCCTGGAGTGTAGGGGCAAGTAACACCTTC. Encoded protein: CAWSVGASNTF.

The chain carries TRBV20-1 and TRBJ1-1; D remains unclear. Trimming left V 6 bases short and J 11 bases short, with 13 bases between. The CDR3 contains 10 residues. CDR1 and CDR2 from the germline V gene are DFQATT and SNEGSKA (reference sequence). The CDR3 nucleotides are TGCAGTGCCTTAAAGGCGGGGGCTTTCTTT. It translates to CSALKAGAFF.

The rearrangement links TRBV19 to TRBJ2-1, with a tentative D call TRBD2 (5 bases). The CDR3 spans 16 residues. Per the germline V gene, CDR1 is LNHDA and CDR2 is SQIVND (reference sequence). Trimming pared 7 bases from V and 3 bases from J, leaving 19 bases between. CDR3 nucleotides: TGTGCCAGTACCTCTTCTTCGTCTAGCAGCTACAATGAGCAGTTCTTC. Protein sequence: CASTSSSSSSYNEQFF.

The chain links TRBV9 to TRBJ1-2, with D tentatively TRBD1 (5 bases). This CDR3 is 15 amino acids long. Between the trimmed V and J ends, which lost 1 base and 5 bases, there was a span of 15 bases. Looked up from germline, CDR1 is SGDLS and CDR2 is YYNGEE. The CDR3 coding sequence is TGTGCCAGCAGCGTATTAGGGCAGGGTCGGTATGGCTACACCTTC. It yields the protein CASSVLGQGRYGYTF. Filled out from reference TRBV9 and TRBJ1-2, the complete variable domain reads DSGVTQTPKHLITATGQRVTLRCSPRSGDLSVYWYQQSLDQGLQFLIQYYNGEERAKGNILERFSAQQFPDLHSELNLSSLELGDSALYFCASSVLGQGRYGYTFGSGTRLTVV.

This clone was seen only a few times. V usage is TRBV19 and J usage is TRBJ2-3; a weak D match, TRBD2 (5 bases). This CDR3 is 16 amino acids long. V lost 0 bases, J lost 2 bases, and 12 bases lay in between. Germline values: CDR1 LNHDA, CDR2 SQIVND (reference sequence). The CDR3 region is CASSIDLREATDTQYF. The CDR3 coding sequence is TGTGCCAGTAGTATAGATCTGAGGGAAGCCACAGATACGCAGTATTTT.